The 31 T cell receptor beta chains below all came from one sample that was sequenced in a study of cytomegalovirus exposure and HLA in healthy donors. This table comes from immunoSEQ multiplex PCR, and its TCRdb copy is limited to in-frame clones, with some not included. The sample contains over 70,000 clones, approximately 90% of which appear only once. The sequencing input was PBMCs. Source of these receptors: a young woman in good health and CMV-seropositive.

The chain combines TRBV18 with TRBJ1-5; no clear D gene. Germline loops: CDR1 KGHSH, CDR2 LQKENI. This CDR3 has 13 residues. V lost 5 bases to trimming and J lost 4 bases, with 9 bases between them. This chain's CDR3 is CASSAQPNQPQHF. DNA for the CDR3: TGTGCCAGCTCAGCACAGCCGAATCAGCCCCAGCATTTT.

About this clone itself: Germline is not matched at one junction end, which may reflect a read error. This chain links TRBV6-1 with TRBJ1-2, with 9 nucleotides matching TRBD1. The CDR3 has 17 residues. Germline V gene data show CDR1 as MNHNS and CDR2 as SASEGT. CDR3 region: CASSEATIQGAADGYTF. The CDR3 nucleotides read TGTGCCAGCAGCGAAGCCACGATACAGGGGGCTGCGGATGGCTACACCTTC.

The chain uses TRBV7-9 and TRBJ2-7; the match to TRBD1 covers 12 bases. This CDR3 is 16 amino acids long. Germline V CDR1 and CDR2: SEHNR, FQNEAQ (reference sequence). J was trimmed by 7 bases and V by 4 bases; bases with no gene match: 11. The DNA of the CDR3 is TGTGCCAGCAGCTCGACTTTGGGACAGGGGGCTTGGGAGCAGTACTTC. The encoded protein is CASSSTLGQGAWEQYF.

The chain recombines TRBV2 with TRBJ1-6; TRBD1 is a possible D gene (6 bases). Trimming removed 8 bases from V and 0 bases from J, with 17 bases in between. The CDR3 is 17 amino acids. The germline V gene encodes CDR1 SNHLY and CDR2 FYNNEI. This chain's CDR3 is CASGGDRPSSYNSPLHF. In DNA form, the CDR3 reads TGTGCCAGCGGGGGTGACAGGCCGAGCTCCTATAATTCACCCCTCCACTTT.

This chain uses TRBV29-1 with TRBJ1-2; weak D call: TRBD1 (5 bases). Per the germline V gene, CDR1 is SQVTM and CDR2 is ANQGSEA. V was clipped by 4 bases and J by 2 bases, with 11 bases between them. This CDR3 has 13 amino acids. The CDR3 coding sequence is TGCAGCGTTGCGTCGACAGCAAACTATGGCTACACCTTC. This sequence encodes CSVASTANYGYTF.

V usage is TRBV7-6 and J usage is TRBJ1-1, with D possibly TRBD1 on 5 matching bases. Germline lookup yields CDR1 SGHVS and CDR2 FNYEAQ. Trimming removed 5 bases at V and 0 bases at J, with 10 bases between. The CDR3 spans 14 residues. CDR3 coding DNA: TGTGCCAGCAGCGACAGCTATATGAACACTGAAGCTTTCTTT. Translation gives CASSDSYMNTEAFF.

The rearrangement joins TRBV7-2 to TRBJ2-2; tentative D call: TRBD1 (5 bases). Trimming cost V 5 bases and J 1 base, with 14 bases left between them. Germline values: CDR1 SGHTA, CDR2 FQGNSA. CDR3 length equals 16 residues. The CDR3 DNA sequence: TGTGCCAGCAGCCCATTGGGCAGGGAGAACACCGGGGAGCTGTTTTTT. It translates to CASSPLGRENTGELFF.

CDR3 sequence reads: CASSFNRGNTEAFF. The CDR3 DNA reads TGTGCCAGCAGCTTCAACAGGGGGAACACTGAAGCTTTCTTT. This chain links TRBV7-9 with TRBJ1-1; the match to TRBD1 covers 7 bases. V dropped 3 bases and J dropped 1; count of bases not matched to a gene: 2. The CDR3 totals 14 residues. Germline V gene lookup returns CDR1 SEHNR and CDR2 FQNEAQ (reference sequence).

The gene calls are TRBV30 and TRBJ1-3; D is undetermined. Germline-derived CDR1 and CDR2 are GTSNPN and SVGIG (reference sequence). V dropped 2 bases and J dropped 8 bases, with 25 bases sitting between them. This CDR3 has 17 amino acids. The CDR3 loop reads CAWSPVRDRTYGDTIYF. The DNA for the CDR3 is TGTGCCTGGAGTCCGGTTCGAGACCGGACGTACGGGGACACCATATATTTT.

V usage is TRBV10-3 and J usage is TRBJ1-2; TRBD1 matches at 8 bases. Germline V gene lookup returns CDR1 ENHRY and CDR2 SYGVKD. J lost 3 bases, V lost 6 bases, and 3 bases had no gene match. The CDR3 extends over 13 amino acids. The CDR3 coding sequence is TGTGCCATCAGGGGACAGGACTACTATGGCTACACCTTC. This sequence encodes CAIRGQDYYGYTF.

J is TRBJ1-4 and V is TRBV5-8, with D uncertain. This CDR3 has 13 amino acids. Germline lookup yields CDR1 SGHTS and CDR2 YDEGEE. Trimming took 4 bases from V and 8 from J, leaving 12 bases between them. The CDR3 nucleotides are TGTGCCAGCAGCACCCGTCCCAGAGAAAAACTGTTTTTT. Its translation is CASSTRPREKLFF.

The chain has TRBV6-5 and TRBJ1-6, with TRBD1 matching over 7 bases. Germline V lookup: CDR1 MNHEY, CDR2 SVGAGI. The CDR3 is made up of 15 amino acids. V dropped 7 bases and J dropped 8; count of bases not matched to a gene: 11. Written as DNA, the CDR3 is TGTGCCAGCACTAGGGGACAGCGGGAGGATTCACCCCTCCACTTT. It encodes CASTRGQREDSPLHF.

The chain uses TRBV7-9 and TRBJ2-7; 9 bases fit TRBD2. CDR1 and CDR2 from the germline V gene are SEHNR and FQNEAQ (reference sequence). V trimming: 4 bases; J trimming: 1 base; junction bases outside the gene matches: 14. The CDR3 is made up of 18 amino acids. DNA of the CDR3: TGTGCCAGCAGCTGGGGAGGAGCGGGGGGACTCCAATCCTACGAGCAGTACTTC. It yields the protein CASSWGGAGGLQSYEQYF.

This clone was seen only a few times. In the same sample, other DNA sequences code for this CDR3. V gene TRBV28 combines with J gene TRBJ2-7; D might be TRBD2 (6 bases). Between the trimmed V and J ends, which lost 3 bases and 2 bases, there was a span of 14 bases. Looked up from germline, CDR1 is MDHEN and CDR2 is SYDVKM. The CDR3 is 15 residues long. The CDR3 reads CASSFGGARTYEQYF. The CDR3, as DNA: TGTGCCAGCAGTTTCGGCGGGGCACGTACCTACGAGCAGTACTTC.

This rearrangement joins TRBV4-3 to TRBJ2-1; no firm D call. Deletions cut 0 bases from V and 4 bases from J, with 7 bases between. Germline CDR1 reads LGHNA; CDR2 reads YSLEER. The CDR3 extends over 14 amino acids. The CDR3 bases are TGCGCCAGCAGCCAAGAAGTCACTTACAATGAGCAGTTCTTC. Protein: CASSQEVTYNEQFF.

V usage is TRBV2 and J usage is TRBJ2-7; 9 bases fit TRBD1. The CDR3 length is 14 residues. With V trimmed by 7 bases and J by 6 bases, 10 bases remained unmatched. Looked up from germline, CDR1 is SNHLY and CDR2 is FYNNEI. CDR3 protein: CASTDRGRAGEQYF. The CDR3 coding sequence is TGTGCCAGCACGGACAGGGGAAGAGCAGGCGAGCAGTACTTC.

The genes are TRBV10-3 and TRBJ2-1, with D perhaps TRBD2 (5 bases). Trimming cost V 6 bases and J 5 bases, with 8 bases left between them. Germline CDR1 is ENHRY and CDR2 is SYGVKD. CDR3 length: 12 amino acids. This CDR3 reads CAIRSGNNEQFF. The CDR3, as DNA: TGTGCCATCAGATCGGGGAACAATGAGCAGTTCTTC.

The chain couples TRBV6-5 to TRBJ2-2, with 10 bases matching TRBD2. V shed 5 bases, J shed 4 bases, and the junction held 1 base outside the gene matches. The CDR3 length is 14 residues. Per the germline V gene, CDR1 is MNHEY and CDR2 is SVGAGI. DNA for the CDR3: TGTGCCAGCAGTAGCGGGGGGGCCACCGGGGAGCTGTTTTTT. Amino acid sequence: CASSSGGATGELFF.

The chain couples TRBV5-4 to TRBJ2-7, with 7 bases matching TRBD1. The CDR3 contains 15 residues. The ends lost 0 bases at V and 5 bases at J; junction bases unmatched: 8. Germline-derived CDR1 and CDR2 are SGHNT and YYREEE (reference sequence). The CDR3 coding sequence is TGTGCCAGCAGCTTGGGGTCAGGGGGAATAAACGAGCAGTACTTC. As protein: CASSLGSGGINEQYF.

The V and J genes are TRBV29-1 and TRBJ2-2, with a possible D match to TRBD1 (6 bases). The germline CDR1 and CDR2 sequences are SQVTM and ANQGSEA. The CDR3 covers 14 residues. V lost 6 bases to trimming and J lost 0 bases, with 11 bases between them. The CDR3 nucleotides read TGCAGCGTCCCGGGACAAGCGAACACCGGGGAGCTGTTTTTT. Its translation is CSVPGQANTGELFF.

This rearrangement joins TRBV7-9 to TRBJ2-1, with 7 bases identical to TRBD1. CDR1 is SEHNR and CDR2 is FQNEAQ in the germline V gene (reference sequence). This CDR3 is built from 14 residues. V was pared by 4 bases and J by 2 bases, with 2 bases of the junction left unmatched. CDR3 nucleotides: TGTGCCAGCAGCTCGGGACAGCCCTACAATGAGCAGTTCTTC. It yields the protein CASSSGQPYNEQFF.

V usage is TRBV7-8 and J usage is TRBJ1-2, with D possibly being TRBD1 (5 bases). With 5 bases removed from V and 5 bases from J, the gap between germline ends came to 9 bases. This CDR3 is built from 12 residues. The germline CDR1 and CDR2 sequences are SGHVS and FQNEAQ. CDR3 DNA sequence: TGTGCCAGCAGCCCCGACAGATATGGCTACACCTTC. Amino acid sequence: CASSPDRYGYTF.

This chain links TRBV6-1 with TRBJ1-4; D is undetermined. The CDR3 is made up of 14 amino acids. Trimming removed 4 bases at V and 0 bases at J, with 6 bases between. The germline gives CDR1 MNHNS, CDR2 SASEGT. CDR3 sequence: CASSVATTNEKLFF. As DNA, the CDR3 is TGTGCCAGCAGTGTGGCAACAACTAATGAAAAACTGTTTTTT.

This clone was seen a handful of times. V and J are TRBV4-2 and TRBJ1-6; no clear D. The CDR3 runs to 13 residues. V gave up 1 base and J gave up 7 bases, with 5 bases separating them. The V gene's germline CDR1 is LGHNA and CDR2 YNFKEQ. CDR3 loop: CASSQARNSPLHF. The CDR3 nucleotides are TGTGCCAGCAGCCAAGCCAGGAATTCACCCCTCCACTTT.

The genes are TRBV7-9 and TRBJ2-3; 8 bases match TRBD2. The CDR3 is 15 residues long. Trimming cost V 5 bases and J 1 base; bases outside gene matches: 5. CDR1 is SEHNR, CDR2 FQNEAQ, per germline (reference sequence). The CDR3 is CASSPSGLGTDTQYF. The DNA for the CDR3 is TGTGCCAGCAGCCCTAGCGGGTTGGGCACAGATACGCAGTATTTT.

The chain links TRBV7-9 to TRBJ2-1, with TRBD1 as a possible D gene (6 bases). This CDR3 comprises 13 residues. Germline assignment: CDR1 SEHNR and CDR2 FQNEAQ (reference sequence). Trimming left V 5 bases short and J 4 bases short, with 9 bases between. The CDR3 DNA sequence: TGTGCCAGCAGCCAGGGGCCTTACAATGAGCAGTTCTTC. As protein: CASSQGPYNEQFF. Full variable domain (missing parts from reference TRBV7-9 and TRBJ2-1): DTGVSQNPRHKITKRGQNVTFRCDPISEHNRLYWYRQTLGQGPEFLTYFQNEAQLEKSRLLSDRFSAERPKGSFSTLEIQRTEQGDSAMYLCASSQGPYNEQFFGPGTRLTVL.

This rearrangement joins TRBV5-4 to TRBJ2-7, with 7 bases that match TRBD1. The CDR3 extends over 12 amino acids. Germline-derived CDR1 and CDR2 are SGHNT and YYREEE (reference sequence). Trimming took 2 bases from V and 6 from J; bases not matched to a gene: 2. CDR3 amino acids: CASSLGGSEQYF. CDR3 nucleotides: TGTGCCAGCAGCTTAGGGGGCTCCGAGCAGTACTTC.

The V and J genes are TRBV14 and TRBJ1-1; no reliable D call. Germline V gene lookup returns CDR1 SGHDN and CDR2 FVKESK. V lost 5 bases and J 1 base, leaving 8 bases between the germline ends. This CDR3 has 13 amino acids. The chain's CDR3 is CASSSRQNTEAFF. CDR3 DNA: TGTGCCAGCAGCTCAAGACAGAACACTGAAGCTTTCTTT.

The chain recombines TRBV11-2 with TRBJ2-4; TRBD1 matches at 10 bases. With 5 bases clipped from V and 3 bases from J, the junction kept 4 bases outside the gene matches. Germline V CDR1 and CDR2: SGHAT, FQNNGV. CDR3 length: 15 residues. The CDR3 coding sequence is TGTGCCAGCAGCCCGGGGACAGGGGTCAAAAACATTCAGTACTTC. It translates to CASSPGTGVKNIQYF. Combining the CDR3 with reference TRBV11-2 and TRBJ2-4 gives the whole variable domain EAGVAQSPRYKIIEKRQSVAFWCNPISGHATLYWYQQILGQGPKLLIQFQNNGVVDDSQLPKDRFSAERLKGVDSTLKIQPAKLEDSAVYLCASSPGTGVKNIQYFGAGTRLSVL.

This chain links TRBV11-1 with TRBJ2-5, with 8 nucleotides matching TRBD1. The J segment lost 2 bases and the V segment lost 5 bases, leaving 4 bases of the junction unmatched. Germline CDR1 reads SGHAT; CDR2 reads FQDESV (reference sequence). This CDR3 is 14 amino acids long. In DNA, the CDR3 is TGTGCCAGCAGCCAGAGACAGGGGCAAGAGACCCAGTACTTC. Translating it yields CASSQRQGQETQYF.

The chain recombines TRBV4-3 with TRBJ1-5; the match to TRBD1 covers 8 bases. Looked up from germline, CDR1 is LGHNA and CDR2 is YSLEER. This CDR3 region has 17 residues. V was clipped by 0 bases and J by 4 bases; unmatched bases: 8. In nucleotides, the CDR3 is TGCGCCAGCAGCCAAGAGGGACAGGAGCACCTAAATCAGCCCCAGCATTTT. Its protein is CASSQEGQEHLNQPQHF.